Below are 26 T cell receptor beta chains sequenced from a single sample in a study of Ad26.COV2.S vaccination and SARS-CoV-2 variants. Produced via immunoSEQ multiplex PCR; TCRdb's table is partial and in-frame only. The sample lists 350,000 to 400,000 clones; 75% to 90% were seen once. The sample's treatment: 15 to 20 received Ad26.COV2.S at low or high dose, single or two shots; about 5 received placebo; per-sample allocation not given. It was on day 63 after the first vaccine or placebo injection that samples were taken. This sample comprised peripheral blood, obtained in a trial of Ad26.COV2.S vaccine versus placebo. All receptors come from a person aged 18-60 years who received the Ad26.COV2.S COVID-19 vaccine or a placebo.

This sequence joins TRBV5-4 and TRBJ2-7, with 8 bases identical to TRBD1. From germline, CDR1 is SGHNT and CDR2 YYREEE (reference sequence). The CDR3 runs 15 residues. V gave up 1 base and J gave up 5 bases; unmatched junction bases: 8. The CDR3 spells CASSLLRGRFHEQYF. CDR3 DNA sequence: TGTGCCAGCAGCTTGCTCAGGGGGCGCTTCCACGAGCAGTACTTC.

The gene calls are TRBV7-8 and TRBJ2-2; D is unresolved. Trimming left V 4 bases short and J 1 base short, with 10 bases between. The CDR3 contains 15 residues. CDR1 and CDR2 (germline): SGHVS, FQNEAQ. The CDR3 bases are TGTGCCAGCAGCTCCTCACGGATGAACACCGGGGAGCTGTTTTTT. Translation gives CASSSSRMNTGELFF. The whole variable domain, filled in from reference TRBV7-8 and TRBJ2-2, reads GAGVSQSPRYKVAKRGQDVALRCDPISGHVSLFWYQQALGQGPEFLTYFQNEAQLDKSGLPSDRFFAERPEGSVSTLKIQRTQQEDSAVYLCASSSSRMNTGELFFGEGSRLTVL.

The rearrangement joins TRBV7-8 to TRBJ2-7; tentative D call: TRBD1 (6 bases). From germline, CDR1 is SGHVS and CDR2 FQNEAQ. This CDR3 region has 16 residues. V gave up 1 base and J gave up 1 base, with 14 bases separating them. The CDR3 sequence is CASSLVARTASYEQYF. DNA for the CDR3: TGTGCCAGCAGCTTAGTCGCCCGGACAGCTTCCTACGAGCAGTACTTC.

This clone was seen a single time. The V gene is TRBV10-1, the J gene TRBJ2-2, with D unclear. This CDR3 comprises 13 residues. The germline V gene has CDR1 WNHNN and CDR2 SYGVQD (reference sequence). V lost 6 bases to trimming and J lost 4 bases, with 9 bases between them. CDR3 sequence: CASRRGSTGELFF. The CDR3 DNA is TGCGCCAGCAGGCGCGGTTCCACCGGGGAGCTGTTTTTT.

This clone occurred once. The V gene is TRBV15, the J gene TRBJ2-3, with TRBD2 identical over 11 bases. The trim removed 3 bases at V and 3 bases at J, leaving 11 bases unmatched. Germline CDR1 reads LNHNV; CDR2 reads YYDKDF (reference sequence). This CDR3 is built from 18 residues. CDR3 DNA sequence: TGTGCCACCAGCAGTCACTTGGGTAGCGGGGGGGTGACAGATACGCAGTATTTT. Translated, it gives CATSSHLGSGGVTDTQYF.

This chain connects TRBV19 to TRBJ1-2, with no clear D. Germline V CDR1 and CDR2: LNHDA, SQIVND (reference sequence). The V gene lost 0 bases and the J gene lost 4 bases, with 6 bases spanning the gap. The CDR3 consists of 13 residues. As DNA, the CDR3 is TGTGCCAGTAGTATAGACGGCGGCTATGGCTACACCTTC. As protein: CASSIDGGYGYTF.

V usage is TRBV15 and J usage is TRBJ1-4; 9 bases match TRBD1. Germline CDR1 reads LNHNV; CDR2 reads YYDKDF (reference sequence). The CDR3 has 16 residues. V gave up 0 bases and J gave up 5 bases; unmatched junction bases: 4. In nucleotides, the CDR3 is TGTGCCACCAGCAGAGATCTCGGGACAGGGAATGAAAAACTGTTTTTT. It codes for CATSRDLGTGNEKLFF.

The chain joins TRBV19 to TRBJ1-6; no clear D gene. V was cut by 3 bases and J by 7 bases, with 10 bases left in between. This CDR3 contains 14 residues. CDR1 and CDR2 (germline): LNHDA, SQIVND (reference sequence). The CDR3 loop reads CASSILTVNSPLHF. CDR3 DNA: TGTGCCAGTAGTATCTTGACCGTAAATTCACCCCTCCACTTT. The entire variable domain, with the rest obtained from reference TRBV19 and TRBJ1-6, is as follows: DGGITQSPKYLFRKEGQNVTLSCEQNLNHDAMYWYRQDPGQGLRLIYYSQIVNDFQKGDIAEGYSVSREKKESFPLTVTSAQKNPTAFYLCASSILTVNSPLHFGNGTRLTVT.

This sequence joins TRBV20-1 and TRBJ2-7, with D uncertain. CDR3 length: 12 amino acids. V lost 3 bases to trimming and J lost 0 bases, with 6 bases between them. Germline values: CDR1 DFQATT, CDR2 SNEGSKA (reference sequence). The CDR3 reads CSASTRSYEQYF. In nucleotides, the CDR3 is TGCAGTGCTAGTACGCGCTCCTACGAGCAGTACTTC.

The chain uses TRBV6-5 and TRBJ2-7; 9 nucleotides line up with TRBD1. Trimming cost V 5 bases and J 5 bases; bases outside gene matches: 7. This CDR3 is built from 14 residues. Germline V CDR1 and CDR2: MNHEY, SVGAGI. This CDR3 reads CASSRGTGSHEQYF. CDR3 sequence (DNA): TGTGCCAGCAGTCGCGGGACAGGGTCTCACGAGCAGTACTTC.

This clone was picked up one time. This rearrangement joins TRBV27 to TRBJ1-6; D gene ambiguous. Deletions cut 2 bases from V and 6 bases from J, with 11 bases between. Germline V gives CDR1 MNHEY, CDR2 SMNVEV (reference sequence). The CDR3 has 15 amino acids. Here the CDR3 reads CASSLEGTGNSPLHF. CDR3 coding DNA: TGTGCCAGCAGTTTAGAGGGTACTGGTAATTCACCCCTCCACTTT.

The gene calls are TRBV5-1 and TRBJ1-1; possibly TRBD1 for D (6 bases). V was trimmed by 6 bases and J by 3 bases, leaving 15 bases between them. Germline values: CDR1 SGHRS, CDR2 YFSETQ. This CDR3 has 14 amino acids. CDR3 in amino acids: CASTPGAEYTEAFF. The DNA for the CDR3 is TGCGCCAGCACCCCAGGGGCAGAATACACTGAAGCTTTCTTT. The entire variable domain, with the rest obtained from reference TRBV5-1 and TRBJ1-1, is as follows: KAGVTQTPRYLIKTRGQQVTLSCSPISGHRSVSWYQQTPGQGLQFLFEYFSETQRNKGNFPGRFSGRQFSNSRSEMNVSTLELGDSALYLCASTPGAEYTEAFFGQGTRLTVV.

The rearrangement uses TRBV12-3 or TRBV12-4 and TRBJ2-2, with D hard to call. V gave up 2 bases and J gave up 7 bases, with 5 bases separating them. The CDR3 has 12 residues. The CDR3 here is CASSLPGGELFF. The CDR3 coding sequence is TGTGCCAGCAGTTTACCTGGCGGGGAGCTGTTTTTT.

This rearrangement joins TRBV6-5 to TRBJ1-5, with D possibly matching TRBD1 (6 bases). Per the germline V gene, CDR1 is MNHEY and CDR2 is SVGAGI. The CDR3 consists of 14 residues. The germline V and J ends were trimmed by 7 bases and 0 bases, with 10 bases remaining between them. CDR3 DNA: TGTGCCAGCACTAGGACAGATAGCAATCAGCCCCAGCATTTT. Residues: CASTRTDSNQPQHF.

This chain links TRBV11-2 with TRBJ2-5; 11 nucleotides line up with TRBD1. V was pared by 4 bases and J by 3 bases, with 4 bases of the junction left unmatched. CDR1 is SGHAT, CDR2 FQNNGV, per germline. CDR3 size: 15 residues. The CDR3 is CASSSGTGGEETQYF. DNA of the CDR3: TGTGCCAGCAGCTCCGGGACAGGGGGAGAAGAGACCCAGTACTTC.

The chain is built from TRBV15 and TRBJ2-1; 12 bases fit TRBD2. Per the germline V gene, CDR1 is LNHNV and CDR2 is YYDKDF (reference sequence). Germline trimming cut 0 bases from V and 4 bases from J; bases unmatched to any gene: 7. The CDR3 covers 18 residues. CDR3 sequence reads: CATSRDPSLAGGYNEQFF. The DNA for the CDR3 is TGTGCCACCAGCAGAGACCCCTCACTAGCGGGGGGATACAATGAGCAGTTCTTC.

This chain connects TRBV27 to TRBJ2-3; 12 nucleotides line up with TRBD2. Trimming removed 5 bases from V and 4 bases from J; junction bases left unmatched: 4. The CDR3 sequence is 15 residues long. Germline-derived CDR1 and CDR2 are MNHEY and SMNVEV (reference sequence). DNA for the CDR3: TGTGCCAGCAGTCTGCTAGCGGGGGGGCCAGATACGCAGTATTTT. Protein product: CASSLLAGGPDTQYF.

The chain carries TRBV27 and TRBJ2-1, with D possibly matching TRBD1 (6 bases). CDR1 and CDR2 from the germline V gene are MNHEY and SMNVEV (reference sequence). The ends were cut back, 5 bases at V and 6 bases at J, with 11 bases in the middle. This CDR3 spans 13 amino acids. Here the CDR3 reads CASSHRVTNEQFF. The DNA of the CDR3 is TGTGCCAGCAGTCACAGGGTCACCAATGAGCAGTTCTTC.

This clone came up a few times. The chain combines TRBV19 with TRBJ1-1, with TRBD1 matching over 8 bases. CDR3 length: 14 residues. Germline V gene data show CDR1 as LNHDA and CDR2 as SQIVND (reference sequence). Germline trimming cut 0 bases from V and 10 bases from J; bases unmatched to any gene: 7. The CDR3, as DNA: TGTGCCAGTAGTATAGACCGGACAGGGATTGGAGCTTTCTTT. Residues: CASSIDRTGIGAFF. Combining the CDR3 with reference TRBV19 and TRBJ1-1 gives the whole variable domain DGGITQSPKYLFRKEGQNVTLSCEQNLNHDAMYWYRQDPGQGLRLIYYSQIVNDFQKGDIAEGYSVSREKKESFPLTVTSAQKNPTAFYLCASSIDRTGIGAFFGQGTRLTVV.

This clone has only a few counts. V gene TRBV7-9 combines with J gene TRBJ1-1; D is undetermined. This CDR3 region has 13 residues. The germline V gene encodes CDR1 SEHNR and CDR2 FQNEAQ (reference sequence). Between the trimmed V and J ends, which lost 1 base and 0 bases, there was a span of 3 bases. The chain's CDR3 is CASSLDVNTEAFF. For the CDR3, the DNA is TGTGCCAGCAGCTTAGATGTGAACACTGAAGCTTTCTTT.

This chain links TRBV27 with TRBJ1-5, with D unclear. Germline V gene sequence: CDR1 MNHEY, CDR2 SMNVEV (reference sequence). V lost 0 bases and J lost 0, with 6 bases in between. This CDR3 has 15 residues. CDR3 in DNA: TGTGCCAGCAGTTTATCCTTGAATAGCAATCAGCCCCAGCATTTT. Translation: CASSLSLNSNQPQHF.

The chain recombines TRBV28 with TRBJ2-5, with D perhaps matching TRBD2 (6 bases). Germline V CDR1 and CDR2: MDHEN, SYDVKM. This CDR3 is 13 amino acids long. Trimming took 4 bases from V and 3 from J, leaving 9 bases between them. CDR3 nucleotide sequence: TGTGCCAGCAGTTCCGGGACTGAAGAGACCCAGTACTTC. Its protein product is CASSSGTEETQYF.

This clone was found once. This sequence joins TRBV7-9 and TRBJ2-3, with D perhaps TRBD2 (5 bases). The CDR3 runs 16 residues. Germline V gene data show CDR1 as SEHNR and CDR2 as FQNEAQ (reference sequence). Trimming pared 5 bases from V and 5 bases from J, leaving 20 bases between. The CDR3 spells CASSPRSGLGRDTQYF. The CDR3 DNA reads TGTGCCAGCAGCCCCCGTTCTGGCCTGGGGAGAGATACGCAGTATTTT.

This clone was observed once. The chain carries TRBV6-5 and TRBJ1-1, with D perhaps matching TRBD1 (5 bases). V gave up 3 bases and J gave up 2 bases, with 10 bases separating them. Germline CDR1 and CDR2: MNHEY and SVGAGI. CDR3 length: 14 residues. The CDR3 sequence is CASSYGGKNTEAFF. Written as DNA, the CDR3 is TGTGCCAGCAGTTATGGGGGGAAAAACACTGAAGCTTTCTTT.

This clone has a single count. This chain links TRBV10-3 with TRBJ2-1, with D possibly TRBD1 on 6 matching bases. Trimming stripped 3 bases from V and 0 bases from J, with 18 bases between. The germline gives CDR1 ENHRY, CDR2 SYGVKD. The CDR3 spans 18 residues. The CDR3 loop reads CAISDPSGDRSSYNEQFF. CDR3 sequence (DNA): TGTGCCATCAGTGACCCCTCAGGGGATCGAAGCTCCTACAATGAGCAGTTCTTC.

The CDR3 region is CASSPDRGAYNEQFF. The CDR3 DNA sequence: TGTGCCAGCAGTCCTGACAGGGGGGCCTACAATGAGCAGTTCTTC. The genes are TRBV2 and TRBJ2-1, with 9 bases lining up with TRBD1. The length of the CDR3 is 15 residues. Germline V CDR1 and CDR2: SNHLY, FYNNEI. The J segment lost 2 bases and the V segment lost 5 bases, leaving 4 bases of the junction unmatched.